This T cell receptor (beta chain) stems from a study of blood T cell repertoires in COVID-19. Across the whole study: Acute and convalescent COVID-19 samples came from the United States, Italy and Spain. PBMCs, B-cell-depleted T cells, or T cells provided the cDNA or gDNA that made up the material.

This CDR3 spans 16 amino acids. Trimming removed 2 bases from V and 0 bases from J, with 11 bases in between. Germline CDR1 LGHDT, CDR2 YNNKEL (reference sequence). Authors' analysis steps: Quantification of nucleated cells was approximated via reference gene primer amplification. TCRdb's copy holds only in-frame clones and misses some; the assay was immunoSEQ multiplex PCR. V and J calls plus clone size are reproduced from that table; the DNA served to infer D and trimming. The table shows 220,000 or so clones, with 80% to 85% occurring only once. This clone was detected once. This TCR was recovered from a woman aged 25 to 39 who had recovered from COVID-19. The sample comprised peripheral blood. This rearrangement joins TRBV3-1 (or the pseudogene TRBV3-2) to TRBJ2-1; D is uncertain. CDR3 residues: CASSQLAVSSYNEQFF. The CDR3 DNA reads as TGTGCCAGCAGCCAACTGGCGGTTAGCTCCTACAATGAGCAGTTCTTC.